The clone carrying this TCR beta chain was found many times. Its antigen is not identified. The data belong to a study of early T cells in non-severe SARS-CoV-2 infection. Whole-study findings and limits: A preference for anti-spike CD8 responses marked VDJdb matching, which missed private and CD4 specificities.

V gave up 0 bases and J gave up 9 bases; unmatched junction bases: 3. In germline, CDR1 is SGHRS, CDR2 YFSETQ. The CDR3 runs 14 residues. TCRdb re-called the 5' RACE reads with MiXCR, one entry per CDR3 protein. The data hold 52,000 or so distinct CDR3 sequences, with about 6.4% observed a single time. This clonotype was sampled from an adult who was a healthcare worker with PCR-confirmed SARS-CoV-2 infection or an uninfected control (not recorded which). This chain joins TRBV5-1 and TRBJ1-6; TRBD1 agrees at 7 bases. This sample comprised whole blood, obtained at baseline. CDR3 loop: CASSLDGQASPLHF. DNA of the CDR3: TGCGCCAGCAGCTTGGATGGACAGGCTTCACCCCTCCACTTT. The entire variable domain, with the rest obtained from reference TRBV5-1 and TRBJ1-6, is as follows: KAGVTQTPRYLIKTRGQQVTLSCSPISGHRSVSWYQQTPGQGLQFLFEYFSETQRNKGNFPGRFSGRQFSNSRSEMNVSTLELGDSALYLCASSLDGQASPLHFGNGTRLTVT.